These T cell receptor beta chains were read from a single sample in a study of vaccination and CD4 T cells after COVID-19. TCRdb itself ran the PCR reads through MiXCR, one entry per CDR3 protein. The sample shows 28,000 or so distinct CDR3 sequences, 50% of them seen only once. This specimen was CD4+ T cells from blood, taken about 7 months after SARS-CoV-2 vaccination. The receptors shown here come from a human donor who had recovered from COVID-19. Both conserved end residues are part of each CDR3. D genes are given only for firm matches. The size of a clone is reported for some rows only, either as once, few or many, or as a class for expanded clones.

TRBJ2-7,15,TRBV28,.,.,TGTGCCAGCACCCCGGGGGGCGGAGACCTATACGAGCAGTACTTC,CASTPGGGDLYEQYF
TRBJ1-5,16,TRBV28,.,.,TGTGCCAGCAGTGGGGTGGTCGGGGGGAGTCATCAGCCCCAGCATTTT,CASSGVVGGSHQPQHF
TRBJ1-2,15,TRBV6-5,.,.,TGTGCCAGCAGTTACTCGAGGAGTGGAGGGGAAGGCTACACCTTC,CASSYSRSGGEGYTF
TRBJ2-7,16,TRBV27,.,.,TGTGCCAGCTCCTCCAGGGGGACGGGGGGGGGCTACGAGCAGTACTTC,CASSSRGTGGGYEQYF
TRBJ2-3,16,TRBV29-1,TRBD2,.,TGCAGCGTTGAATTAACTTGGGGGAGGGCCGCTGATACGCAGTATTTT,CSVELTWGRAADTQYF
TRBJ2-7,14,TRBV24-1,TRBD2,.,TGTGCCACCAGTGTTGGGCGGGAGGCTGACGAGCAGTACTTC,CATSVGREADEQYF
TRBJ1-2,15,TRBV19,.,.,TGTGCCAGTAGTATAGTGGCCGGGCGCGCGGGAGGCTACACCTTC,CASSIVAGRAGGYTF
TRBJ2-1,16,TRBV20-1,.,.,TGCAGTGCTAAAGGGAGGAGCAGCCCCTCCTACAATGAGCAGTTCTTC,CSAKGRSSPSYNEQFF
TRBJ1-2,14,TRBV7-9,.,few,TGTGCCAGCAGCTTAGGGTTACAGTACTATGGCTACACCTTC,CASSLGLQYYGYTF
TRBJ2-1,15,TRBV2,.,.,TGTGCCAGCAGCTTACCGGGGGCCGCCTACAATGAGCAGTTCTTC,CASSLPGAAYNEQFF
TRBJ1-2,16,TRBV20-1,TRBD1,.,TGCAGTGCCGCCGCGTTGACTGGGGAGGGGGCGCGAGGCTACACCTTC,CSAAALTGEGARGYTF
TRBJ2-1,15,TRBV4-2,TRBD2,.,TGTGCCAGCAGCCAAGATGGGGGAGGGTACAATGAGCAGTTCTTC,CASSQDGGGYNEQFF
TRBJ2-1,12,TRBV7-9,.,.,TGTGCCAGCAGCACCGGTCCCAATGAGCAGTTCTTC,CASSTGPNEQFF
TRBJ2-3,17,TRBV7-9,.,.,TGTGCCAGCAGCCCCCCATTGTTTCGACAAACAACTAATACGCAGTATTTT,CASSPPLFRQTTNTQYF
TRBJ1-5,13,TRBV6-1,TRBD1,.,TGTGCCAGCTGCCCAGGGGGGGGACAGCCCCAGCATTTT,CASCPGGGQPQHF
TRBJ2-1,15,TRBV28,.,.,TGTGCCAGCAGTGAGCTTGTGTCGACGTACAATGAGCAGTTCTTC,CASSELVSTYNEQFF
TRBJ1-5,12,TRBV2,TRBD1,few,TGTGCCAGCAGGGGGACAGCTCAGCCCCAGCATTTT,CASRGTAQPQHF
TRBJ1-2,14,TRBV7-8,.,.,TGTGCCAGCAGCTTAGAGCCGGGACTCTATGGCTACACCTTC,CASSLEPGLYGYTF
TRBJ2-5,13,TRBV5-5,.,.,TGTGCCAGCAGCTTGCGGGGGTTGGAGACCCAGTACTTC,CASSLRGLETQYF
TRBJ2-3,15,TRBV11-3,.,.,TGTGCCAGCAGCGCAACGGGTTGGGGCACAGATACGCAGTATTTT,CASSATGWGTDTQYF
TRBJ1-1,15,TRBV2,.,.,TGTGCCAGCAGTGAGATCACAGGGATGGGGGCTGAAGCTTTCTTT,CASSEITGMGAEAFF
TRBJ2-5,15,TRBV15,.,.,TGTGCCACCAGCATATTGATCGGGGGCAGAGAGACCCAGTACTTC,CATSILIGGRETQYF